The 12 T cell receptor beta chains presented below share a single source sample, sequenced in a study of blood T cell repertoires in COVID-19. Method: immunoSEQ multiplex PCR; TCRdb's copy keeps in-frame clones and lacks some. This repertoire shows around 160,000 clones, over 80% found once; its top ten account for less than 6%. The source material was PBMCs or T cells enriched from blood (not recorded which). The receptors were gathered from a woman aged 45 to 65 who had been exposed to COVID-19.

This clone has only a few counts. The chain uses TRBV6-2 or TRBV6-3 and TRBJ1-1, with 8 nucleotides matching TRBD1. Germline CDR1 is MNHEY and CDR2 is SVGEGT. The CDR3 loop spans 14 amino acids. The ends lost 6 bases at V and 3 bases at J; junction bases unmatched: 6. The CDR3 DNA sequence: TGTGCCAGCAGCCCCGGGACAGGTTACACTGAAGCTTTCTTT. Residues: CASSPGTGYTEAFF.

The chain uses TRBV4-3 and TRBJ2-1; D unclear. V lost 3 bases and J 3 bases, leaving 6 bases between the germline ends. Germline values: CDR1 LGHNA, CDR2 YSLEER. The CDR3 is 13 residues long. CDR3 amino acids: CASSQYYYNEQFF. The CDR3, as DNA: TGCGCCAGCAGCCAGTACTACTACAATGAGCAGTTCTTC.

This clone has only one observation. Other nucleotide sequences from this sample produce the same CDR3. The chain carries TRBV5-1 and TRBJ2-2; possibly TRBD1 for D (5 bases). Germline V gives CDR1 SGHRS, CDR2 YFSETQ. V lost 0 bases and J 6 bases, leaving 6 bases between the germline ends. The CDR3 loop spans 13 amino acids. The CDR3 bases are TGCGCCAGCAGCTTGGAAGGGGCCGGGGAGCTGTTTTTT. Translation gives CASSLEGAGELFF.

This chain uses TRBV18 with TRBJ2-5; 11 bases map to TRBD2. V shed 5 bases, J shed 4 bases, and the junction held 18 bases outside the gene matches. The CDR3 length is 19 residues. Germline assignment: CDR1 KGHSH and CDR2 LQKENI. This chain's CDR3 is CASSFSARASGRMGETQYF. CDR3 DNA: TGTGCCAGCTCATTCTCGGCGCGGGCTAGCGGGAGGATGGGAGAGACCCAGTACTTC. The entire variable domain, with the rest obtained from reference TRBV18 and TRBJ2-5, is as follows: NAGVMQNPRHLVRRRGQEARLRCSPMKGHSHVYWYRQLPEEGLKFMVYLQKENIIDESGMPKERFSAEFPKEGPSILRIQQVVRGDSAAYFCASSFSARASGRMGETQYFGPGTRLLVL.

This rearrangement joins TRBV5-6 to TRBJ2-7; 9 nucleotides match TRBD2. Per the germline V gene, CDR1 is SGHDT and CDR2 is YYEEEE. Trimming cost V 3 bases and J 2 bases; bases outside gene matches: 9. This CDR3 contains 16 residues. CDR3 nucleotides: TGTGCCAGCAGCTCGAACTTAGCGGGAGCAGCCTACGAGCAGTACTTC. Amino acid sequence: CASSSNLAGAAYEQYF.

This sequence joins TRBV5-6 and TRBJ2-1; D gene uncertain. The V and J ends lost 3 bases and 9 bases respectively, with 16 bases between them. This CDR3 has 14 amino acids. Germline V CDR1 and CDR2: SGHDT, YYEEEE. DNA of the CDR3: TGTGCCAGCAGCTCGAGGTACTTGGGTGGTGAGCAGTTCTTC. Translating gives CASSSRYLGGEQFF.

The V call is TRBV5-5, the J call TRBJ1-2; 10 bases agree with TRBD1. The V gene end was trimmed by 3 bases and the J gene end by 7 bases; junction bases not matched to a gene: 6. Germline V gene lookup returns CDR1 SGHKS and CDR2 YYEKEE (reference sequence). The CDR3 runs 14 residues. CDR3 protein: CASSWTGGTAGYTF. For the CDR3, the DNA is TGTGCCAGCAGCTGGACAGGGGGAACAGCTGGCTACACCTTC.

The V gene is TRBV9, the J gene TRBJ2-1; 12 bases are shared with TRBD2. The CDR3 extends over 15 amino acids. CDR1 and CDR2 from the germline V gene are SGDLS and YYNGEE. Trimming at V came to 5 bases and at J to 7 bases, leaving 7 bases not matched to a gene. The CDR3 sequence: CASSYLAGGGNEQFF. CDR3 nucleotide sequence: TGTGCCAGCAGTTACCTAGCGGGAGGGGGAAATGAGCAGTTCTTC.

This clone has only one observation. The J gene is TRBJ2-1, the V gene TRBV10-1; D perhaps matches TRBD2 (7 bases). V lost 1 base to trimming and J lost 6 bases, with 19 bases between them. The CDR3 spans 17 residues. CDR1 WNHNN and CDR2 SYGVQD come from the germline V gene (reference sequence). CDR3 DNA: TGCGCCAGCAGTGAGTTTCGGGGGCCGGGGGGAGGCAATGAGCAGTTCTTC. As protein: CASSEFRGPGGGNEQFF.

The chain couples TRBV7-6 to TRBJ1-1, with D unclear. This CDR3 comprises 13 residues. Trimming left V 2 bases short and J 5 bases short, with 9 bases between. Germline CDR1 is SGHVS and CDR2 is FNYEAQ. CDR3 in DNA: TGTGCCAGCAGCTTAAGTGAGAAGACTGAAGCTTTCTTT. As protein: CASSLSEKTEAFF.

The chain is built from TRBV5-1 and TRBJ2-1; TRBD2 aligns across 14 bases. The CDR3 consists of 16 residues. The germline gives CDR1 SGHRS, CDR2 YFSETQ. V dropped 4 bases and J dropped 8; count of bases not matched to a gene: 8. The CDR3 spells CASSAGGTSGSHEQFF. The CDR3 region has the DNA TGCGCCAGCAGCGCAGGAGGGACTAGCGGGAGCCATGAGCAGTTCTTC. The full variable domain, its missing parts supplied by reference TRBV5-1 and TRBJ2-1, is KAGVTQTPRYLIKTRGQQVTLSCSPISGHRSVSWYQQTPGQGLQFLFEYFSETQRNKGNFPGRFSGRQFSNSRSEMNVSTLELGDSALYLCASSAGGTSGSHEQFFGPGTRLTVL.

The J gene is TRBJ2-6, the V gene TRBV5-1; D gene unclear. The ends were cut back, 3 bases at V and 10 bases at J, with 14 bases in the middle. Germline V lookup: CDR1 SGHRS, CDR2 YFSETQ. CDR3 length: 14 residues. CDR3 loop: CASSSSGYLNVLTF. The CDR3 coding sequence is TGCGCCAGCAGCTCTTCAGGATACCTGAACGTCCTGACTTTC.